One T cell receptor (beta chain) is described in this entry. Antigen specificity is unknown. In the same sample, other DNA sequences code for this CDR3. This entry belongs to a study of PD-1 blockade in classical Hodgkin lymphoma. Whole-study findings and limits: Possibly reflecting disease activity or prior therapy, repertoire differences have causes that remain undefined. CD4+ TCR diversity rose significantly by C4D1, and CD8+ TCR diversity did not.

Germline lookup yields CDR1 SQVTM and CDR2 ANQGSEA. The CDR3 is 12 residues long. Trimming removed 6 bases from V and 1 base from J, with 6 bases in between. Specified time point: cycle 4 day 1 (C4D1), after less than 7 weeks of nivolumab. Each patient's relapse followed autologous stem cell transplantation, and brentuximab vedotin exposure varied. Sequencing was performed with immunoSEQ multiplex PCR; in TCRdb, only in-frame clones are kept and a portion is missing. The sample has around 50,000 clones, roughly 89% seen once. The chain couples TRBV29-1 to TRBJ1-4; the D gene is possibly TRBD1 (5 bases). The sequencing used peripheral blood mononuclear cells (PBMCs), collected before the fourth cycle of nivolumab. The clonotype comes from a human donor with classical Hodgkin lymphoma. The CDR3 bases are TGCAGCGTGGGGGGAACTAATGAAAAACTGTTTTTT. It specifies CSVGGTNEKLFF.